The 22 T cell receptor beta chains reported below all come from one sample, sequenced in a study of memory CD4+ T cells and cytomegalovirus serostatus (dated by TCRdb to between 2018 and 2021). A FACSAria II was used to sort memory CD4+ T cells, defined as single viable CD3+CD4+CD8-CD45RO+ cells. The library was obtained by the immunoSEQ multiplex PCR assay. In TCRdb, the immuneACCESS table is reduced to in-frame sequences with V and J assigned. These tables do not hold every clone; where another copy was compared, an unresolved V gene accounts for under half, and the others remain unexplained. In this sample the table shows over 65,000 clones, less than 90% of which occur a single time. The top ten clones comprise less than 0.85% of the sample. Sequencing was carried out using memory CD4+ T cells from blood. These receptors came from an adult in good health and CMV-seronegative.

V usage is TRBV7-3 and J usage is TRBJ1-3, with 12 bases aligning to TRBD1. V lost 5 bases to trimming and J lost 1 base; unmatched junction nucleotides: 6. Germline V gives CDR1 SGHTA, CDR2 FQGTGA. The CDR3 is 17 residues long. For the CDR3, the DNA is TGTGCCAGCAGCCCCGGGACAGGGGGCGGATCTGGAAACACCATATATTTT. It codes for CASSPGTGGGSGNTIYF.

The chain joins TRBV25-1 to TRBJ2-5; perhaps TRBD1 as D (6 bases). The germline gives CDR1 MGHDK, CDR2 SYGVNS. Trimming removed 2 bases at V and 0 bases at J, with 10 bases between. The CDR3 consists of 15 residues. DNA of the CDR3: TGTGCCAGCAGTGAACAAACAGGGCACCAAGAGACCCAGTACTTC. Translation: CASSEQTGHQETQYF.

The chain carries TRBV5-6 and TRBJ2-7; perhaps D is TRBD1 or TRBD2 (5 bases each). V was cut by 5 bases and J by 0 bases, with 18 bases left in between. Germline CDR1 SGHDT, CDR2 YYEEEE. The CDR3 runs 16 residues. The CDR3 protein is CASRYGTPRASYEQYF. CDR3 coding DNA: TGTGCCAGCAGATACGGGACGCCCCGAGCCTCCTACGAGCAGTACTTC.

The CDR3 spells CASSRTPYTEAFF. CDR3 coding DNA: TGTGCCAGCAGTCGAACACCCTACACTGAAGCTTTCTTT. The J gene is TRBJ1-1, the V gene TRBV6-4; D is ambiguous. Germline loops: CDR1 MRHNA, CDR2 SNTAGT. The V end was cut by 5 bases, the J end by 3 bases, with 10 bases between. This CDR3 has 13 amino acids.

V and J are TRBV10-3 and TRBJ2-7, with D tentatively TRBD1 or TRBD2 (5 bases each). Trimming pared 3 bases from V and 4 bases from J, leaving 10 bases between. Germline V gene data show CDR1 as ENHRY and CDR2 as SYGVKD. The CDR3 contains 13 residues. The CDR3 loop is CAISERDRYEQYF. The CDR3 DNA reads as TGTGCCATCAGTGAACGGGACCGATACGAGCAGTACTTC.

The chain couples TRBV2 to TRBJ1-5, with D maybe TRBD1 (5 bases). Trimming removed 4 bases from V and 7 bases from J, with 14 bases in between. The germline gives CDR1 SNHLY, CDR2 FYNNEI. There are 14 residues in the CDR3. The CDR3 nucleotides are TGTGCCAGCAGTGTCCTTGCAGGGAACCAGCCCCAGCATTTT. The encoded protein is CASSVLAGNQPQHF.

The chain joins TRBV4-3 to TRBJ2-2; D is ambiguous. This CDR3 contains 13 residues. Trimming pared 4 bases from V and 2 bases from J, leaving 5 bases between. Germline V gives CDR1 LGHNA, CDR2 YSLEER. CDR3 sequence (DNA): TGCGCCAGCAGCCCGACCAACACCGGGGAGCTGTTTTTT. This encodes CASSPTNTGELFF.

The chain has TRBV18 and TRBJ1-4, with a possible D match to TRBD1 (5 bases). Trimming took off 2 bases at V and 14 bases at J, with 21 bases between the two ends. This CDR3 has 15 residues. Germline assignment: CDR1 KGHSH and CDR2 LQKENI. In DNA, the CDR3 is TGTGCCAGCTCACCAAGCTACCAGAGTCTCGAGGGGCTGTTTTTT. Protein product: CASSPSYQSLEGLFF.

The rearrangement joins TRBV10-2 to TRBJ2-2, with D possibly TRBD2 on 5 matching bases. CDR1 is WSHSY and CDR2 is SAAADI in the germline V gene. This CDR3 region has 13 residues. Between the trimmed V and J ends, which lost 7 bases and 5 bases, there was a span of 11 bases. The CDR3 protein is CASKEPGTGELFF. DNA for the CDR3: TGCGCCAGCAAGGAGCCGGGGACCGGGGAGCTGTTTTTT.

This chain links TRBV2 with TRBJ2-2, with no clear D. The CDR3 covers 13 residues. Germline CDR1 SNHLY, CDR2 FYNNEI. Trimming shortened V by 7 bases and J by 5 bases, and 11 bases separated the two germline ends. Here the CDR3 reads CASKSQGTGELFF. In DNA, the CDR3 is TGTGCCAGCAAGTCACAAGGGACCGGGGAGCTGTTTTTT.

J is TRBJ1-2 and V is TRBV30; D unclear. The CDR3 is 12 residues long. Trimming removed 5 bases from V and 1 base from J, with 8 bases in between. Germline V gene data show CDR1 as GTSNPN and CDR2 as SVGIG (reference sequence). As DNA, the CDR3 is TGTGCCTGGGCGGATATTAACTATGGCTACACCTTC. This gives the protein CAWADINYGYTF. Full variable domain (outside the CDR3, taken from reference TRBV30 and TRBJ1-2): SQTIHQWPATLVQPVGSPLSLECTVEGTSNPNLYWYRQAAGRGLQLLFYSVGIGQISSEVPQNLSASRPQDRQFILSSKKLLLSDSGFYLCAWADINYGYTFGSGTRLTVV.

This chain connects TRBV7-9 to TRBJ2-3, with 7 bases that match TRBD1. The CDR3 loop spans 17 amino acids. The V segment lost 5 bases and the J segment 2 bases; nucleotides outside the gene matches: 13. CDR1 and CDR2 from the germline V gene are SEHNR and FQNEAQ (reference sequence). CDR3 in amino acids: CASSPRGSGTVTDTQYF. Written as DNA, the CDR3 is TGTGCCAGCAGCCCACGGGGCTCGGGGACAGTCACAGATACGCAGTATTTT.

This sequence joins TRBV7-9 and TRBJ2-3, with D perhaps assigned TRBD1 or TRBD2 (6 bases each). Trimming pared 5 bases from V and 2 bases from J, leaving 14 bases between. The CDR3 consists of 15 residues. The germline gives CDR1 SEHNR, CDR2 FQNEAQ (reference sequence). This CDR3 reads CASSPGAGPTDTQYF. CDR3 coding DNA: TGTGCCAGCAGCCCAGGGGCGGGGCCCACAGATACGCAGTATTTT.

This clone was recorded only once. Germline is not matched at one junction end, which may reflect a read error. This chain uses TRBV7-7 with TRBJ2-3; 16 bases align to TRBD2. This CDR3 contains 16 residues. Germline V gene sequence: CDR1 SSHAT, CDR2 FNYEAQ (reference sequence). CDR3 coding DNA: TGTGCTAGCAGCTTAGGGACTAGCGGGGGGGGAGATACGCAGTATTTT. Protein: CASSLGTSGGGDTQYF.

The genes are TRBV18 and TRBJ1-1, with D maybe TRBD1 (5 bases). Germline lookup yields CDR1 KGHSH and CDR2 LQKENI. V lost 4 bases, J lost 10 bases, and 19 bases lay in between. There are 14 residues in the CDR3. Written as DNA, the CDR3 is TGTGCCAGCTCACGCTCTACAGGAGACTCCGGAGCTTTCTTT. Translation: CASSRSTGDSGAFF. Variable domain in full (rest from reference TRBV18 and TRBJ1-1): NAGVMQNPRHLVRRRGQEARLRCSPMKGHSHVYWYRQLPEEGLKFMVYLQKENIIDESGMPKERFSAEFPKEGPSILRIQQVVRGDSAAYFCASSRSTGDSGAFFGQGTRLTVV.

As DNA, the CDR3 is TGTGCCAGCAGCTCTCGGGTCAATCAGCCCCAGCATTTT. Encoded protein: CASSSRVNQPQHF. The chain joins TRBV7-9 to TRBJ1-5; D gene uncertain. Germline V gene sequence: CDR1 SEHNR, CDR2 FQNEAQ (reference sequence). The length of the CDR3 is 13 residues. Trimming removed 4 bases at V and 3 bases at J, with 7 bases between. Filled out from reference TRBV7-9 and TRBJ1-5, the complete variable domain reads DTGVSQNPRHKITKRGQNVTFRCDPISEHNRLYWYRQTLGQGPEFLTYFQNEAQLEKSRLLSDRFSAERPKGSFSTLEIQRTEQGDSAMYLCASSSRVNQPQHFGDGTRLSIL.

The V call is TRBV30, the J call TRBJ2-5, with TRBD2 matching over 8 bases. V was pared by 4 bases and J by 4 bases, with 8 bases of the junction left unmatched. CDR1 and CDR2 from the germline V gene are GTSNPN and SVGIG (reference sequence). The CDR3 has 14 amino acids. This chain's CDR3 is CAWNSGLARETQYF. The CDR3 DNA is TGTGCCTGGAATTCTGGACTAGCTCGAGAGACCCAGTACTTC.

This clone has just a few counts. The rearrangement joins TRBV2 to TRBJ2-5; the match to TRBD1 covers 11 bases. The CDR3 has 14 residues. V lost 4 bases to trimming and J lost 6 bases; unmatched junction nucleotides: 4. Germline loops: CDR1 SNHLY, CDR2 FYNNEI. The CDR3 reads CASSGTGGRQTQYF. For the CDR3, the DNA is TGTGCCAGCAGTGGGACAGGGGGCCGGCAGACCCAGTACTTC.

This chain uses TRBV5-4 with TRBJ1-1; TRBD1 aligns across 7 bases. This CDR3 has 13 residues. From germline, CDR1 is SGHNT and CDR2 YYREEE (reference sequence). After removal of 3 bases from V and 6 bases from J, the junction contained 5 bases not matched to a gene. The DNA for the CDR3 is TGTGCCAGCAGCTCACCGGGGACAGCTGAAGCTTTCTTT. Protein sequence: CASSSPGTAEAFF.

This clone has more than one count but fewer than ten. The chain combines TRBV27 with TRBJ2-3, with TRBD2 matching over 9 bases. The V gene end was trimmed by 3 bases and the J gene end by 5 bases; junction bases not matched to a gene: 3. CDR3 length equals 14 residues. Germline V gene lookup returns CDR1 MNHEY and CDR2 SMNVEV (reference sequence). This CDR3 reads CASSFAGGVDTQYF. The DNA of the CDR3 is TGTGCCAGCAGTTTTGCGGGGGGGGTAGATACGCAGTATTTT.

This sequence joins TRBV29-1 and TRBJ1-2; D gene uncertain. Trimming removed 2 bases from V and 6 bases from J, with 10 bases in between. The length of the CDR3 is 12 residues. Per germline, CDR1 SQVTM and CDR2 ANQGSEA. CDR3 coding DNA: TGCAGCGTTGAATCTCAGGTCCATGGCTACACCTTC. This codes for CSVESQVHGYTF.

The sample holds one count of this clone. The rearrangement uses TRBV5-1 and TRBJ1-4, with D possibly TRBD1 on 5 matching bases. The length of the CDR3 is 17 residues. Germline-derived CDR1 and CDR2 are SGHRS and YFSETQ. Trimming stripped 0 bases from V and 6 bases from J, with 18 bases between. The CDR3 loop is CASSLDRDLGGDEKLFF. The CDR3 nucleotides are TGCGCCAGCAGCTTGGACCGGGACCTCGGAGGGGATGAAAAACTGTTTTTT. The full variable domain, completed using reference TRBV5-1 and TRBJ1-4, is KAGVTQTPRYLIKTRGQQVTLSCSPISGHRSVSWYQQTPGQGLQFLFEYFSETQRNKGNFPGRFSGRQFSNSRSEMNVSTLELGDSALYLCASSLDRDLGGDEKLFFGSGTQLSVL.